The clone carrying this T cell receptor (beta chain) was found once. Its antigen remains unidentified. Culture lasted roughly 9 days before CD4+ T cell isolation. PCR-confirmed SARS-CoV-2 infection occurred in the person between March and December 2020. Participants completed two doses of the BNT162b2 or mRNA-1273 vaccine. Profiling relied on immunoSEQ multiplex PCR, and the TCRdb table lists in-frame clones only, not all of them. The sample has 35,000 to 55,000 clones; less than 85% are singletons. These data come from a study of vaccination effects on CD4 cells after COVID-19. Study details: Convalescent patients (three in total) were sampled early and late after vaccination.

V lost 1 base to trimming and J lost 7 bases, with 13 bases between them. The CDR3 has 14 residues. Germline-derived CDR1 and CDR2 are GTSNPN and SVGIG (reference sequence). Study-wide results and caveats: After vaccination, spike-reactive clones in convalescents were mostly new vaccine-induced clones.

The sample consisted of CD4+ T cells from PBMCs cultured without peptide, taken after COVID-19 vaccination. This clonotype was sampled from a human donor who had a prior SARS-CoV-2 infection. The rearrangement joins TRBV30 to TRBJ1-4; D is undetermined. This CDR3 reads CAWSENNGGEKLFF. The CDR3 region has the DNA TGTGCCTGGAGTGAGAACAATGGCGGTGAAAAACTGTTTTTT.